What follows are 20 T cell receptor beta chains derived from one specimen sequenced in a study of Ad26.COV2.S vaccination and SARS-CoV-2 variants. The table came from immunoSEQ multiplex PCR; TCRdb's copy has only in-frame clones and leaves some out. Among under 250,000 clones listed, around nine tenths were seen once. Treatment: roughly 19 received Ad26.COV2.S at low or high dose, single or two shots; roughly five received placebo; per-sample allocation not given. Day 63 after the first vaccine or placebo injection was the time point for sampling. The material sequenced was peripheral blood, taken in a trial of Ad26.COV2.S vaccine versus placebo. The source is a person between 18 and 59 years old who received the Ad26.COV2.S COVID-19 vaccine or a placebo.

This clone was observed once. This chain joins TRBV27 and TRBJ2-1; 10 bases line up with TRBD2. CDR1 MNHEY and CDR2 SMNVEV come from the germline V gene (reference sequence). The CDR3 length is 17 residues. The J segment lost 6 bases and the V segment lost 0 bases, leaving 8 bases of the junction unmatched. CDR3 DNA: TGTGCCAGCAGTTTATCTAGCGGGAGGATCCTTCGCAATGAGCAGTTCTTC. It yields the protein CASSLSSGRILRNEQFF.

CDR3 sequence (DNA): TGTGCCAGCAGCCCAGGGGGAGGGAAAACCGGGGAGCTGTTTTTT. It is translated as CASSPGGGKTGELFF. V and J are TRBV7-6 and TRBJ2-2, with D perhaps TRBD1 or TRBD2 (7 bases each). Germline V gene data show CDR1 as SGHVS and CDR2 as FNYEAQ. Trimming removed 5 bases at V and 5 bases at J, with 15 bases between. CDR3 length: 15 residues.

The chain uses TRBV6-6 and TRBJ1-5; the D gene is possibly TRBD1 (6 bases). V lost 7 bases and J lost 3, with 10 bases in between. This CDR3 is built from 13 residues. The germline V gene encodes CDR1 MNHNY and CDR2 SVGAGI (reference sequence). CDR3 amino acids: CASIGGVNQPQHF. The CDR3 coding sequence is TGTGCCAGCATAGGGGGAGTCAATCAGCCCCAGCATTTT.

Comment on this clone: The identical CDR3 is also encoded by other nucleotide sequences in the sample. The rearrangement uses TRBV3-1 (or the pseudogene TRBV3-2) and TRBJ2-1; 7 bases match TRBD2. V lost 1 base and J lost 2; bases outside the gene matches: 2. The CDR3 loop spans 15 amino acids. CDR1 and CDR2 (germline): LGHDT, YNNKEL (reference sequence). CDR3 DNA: TGTGCCAGCAGCCAAGGACGGGGGGCCTACAATGAGCAGTTCTTC. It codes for CASSQGRGAYNEQFF.

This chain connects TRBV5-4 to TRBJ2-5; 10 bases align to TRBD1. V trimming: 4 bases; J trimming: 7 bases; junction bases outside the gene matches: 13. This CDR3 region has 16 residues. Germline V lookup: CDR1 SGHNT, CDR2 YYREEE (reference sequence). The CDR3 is CASSVGQGEGVGTQYF. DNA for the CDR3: TGTGCCAGCAGCGTCGGACAGGGGGAAGGAGTGGGGACCCAGTACTTC.

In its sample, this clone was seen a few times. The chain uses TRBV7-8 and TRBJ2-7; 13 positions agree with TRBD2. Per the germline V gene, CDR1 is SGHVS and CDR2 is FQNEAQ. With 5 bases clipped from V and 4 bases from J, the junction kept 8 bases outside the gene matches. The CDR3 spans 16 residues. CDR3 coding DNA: TGTGCCAGCAGCCCTGAACCGGGACTAGCGGGATACGAGCAGTACGTC. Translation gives CASSPEPGLAGYEQYV.

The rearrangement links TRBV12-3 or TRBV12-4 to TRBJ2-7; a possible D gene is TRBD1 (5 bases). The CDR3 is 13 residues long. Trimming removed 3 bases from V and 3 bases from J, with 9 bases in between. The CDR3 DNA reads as TGTGCCAGCAGTTTCGGACACCTCTACGAGCAGTACGTC. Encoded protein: CASSFGHLYEQYV.

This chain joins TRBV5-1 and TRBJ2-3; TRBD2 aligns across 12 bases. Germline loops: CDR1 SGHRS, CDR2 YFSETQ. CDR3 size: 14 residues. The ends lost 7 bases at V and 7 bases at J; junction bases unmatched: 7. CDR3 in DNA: TGCGCCAGCTGGACTAGCGGGAACTCAAATACGCAGTATTTT. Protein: CASWTSGNSNTQYF.

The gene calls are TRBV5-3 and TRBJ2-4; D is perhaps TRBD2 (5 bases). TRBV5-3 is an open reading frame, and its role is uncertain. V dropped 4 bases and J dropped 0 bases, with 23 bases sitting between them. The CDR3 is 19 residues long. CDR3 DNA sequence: TGTGCCAGAAGCCGAGCGGCCCGGACCGGACCTTTAGCCAAAAACATTCAGTACTTC. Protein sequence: CARSRAARTGPLAKNIQYF.

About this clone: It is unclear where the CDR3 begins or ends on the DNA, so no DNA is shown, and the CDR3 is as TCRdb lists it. The CDR3 region is CASSTSFTEAFF. This sequence joins TRBV6-2 or TRBV6-3 and TRBJ1-1. Germline lookup yields CDR1 MNHEY and CDR2 SVGEGT. The CDR3 comprises 12 residues, both ends counted.

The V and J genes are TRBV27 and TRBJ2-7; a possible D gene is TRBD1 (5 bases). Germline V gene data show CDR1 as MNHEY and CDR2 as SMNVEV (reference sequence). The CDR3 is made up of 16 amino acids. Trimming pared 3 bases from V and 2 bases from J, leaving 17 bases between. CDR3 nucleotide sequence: TGTGCCAGCAGTTTCCACGGACCCCAAGGGGCCTACGAGCAGTACGTC. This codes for CASSFHGPQGAYEQYV.

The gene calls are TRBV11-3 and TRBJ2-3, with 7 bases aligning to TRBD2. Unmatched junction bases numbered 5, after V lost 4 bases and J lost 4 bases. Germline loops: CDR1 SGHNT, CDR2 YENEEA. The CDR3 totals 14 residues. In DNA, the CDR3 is TGTGCCAGCAGCTCCGGGACTATTTCAGATACGCAGTATTTT. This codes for CASSSGTISDTQYF. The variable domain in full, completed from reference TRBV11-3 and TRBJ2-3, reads EAGVVQSPRYKIIEKKQPVAFWCNPISGHNTLYWYLQNLGQGPELLIRYENEEAVDDSQLPKDRFSAERLKGVDSTLKIQPAELGDSAVYLCASSSGTISDTQYFGPGTRLTVL.

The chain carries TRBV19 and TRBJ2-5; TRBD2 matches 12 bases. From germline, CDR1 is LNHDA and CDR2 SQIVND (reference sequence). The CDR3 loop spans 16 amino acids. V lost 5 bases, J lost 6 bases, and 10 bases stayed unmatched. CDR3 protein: CASSLIGTSGQKTQYF. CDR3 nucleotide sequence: TGTGCCAGTAGTTTGATAGGGACTAGCGGGCAGAAGACCCAGTACTTC.

The CDR3 spells CASSQFRGQGTGELFF. The CDR3 DNA sequence: TGTGCCAGCAGCCAATTTCGGGGACAGGGCACCGGGGAGCTGTTTTTT. The chain couples TRBV14 to TRBJ2-2; TRBD1 matches at 9 bases. V trimming: 2 bases; J trimming: 4 bases; junction bases outside the gene matches: 5. The V gene's germline CDR1 is SGHDN and CDR2 FVKESK. The CDR3 has 16 amino acids.

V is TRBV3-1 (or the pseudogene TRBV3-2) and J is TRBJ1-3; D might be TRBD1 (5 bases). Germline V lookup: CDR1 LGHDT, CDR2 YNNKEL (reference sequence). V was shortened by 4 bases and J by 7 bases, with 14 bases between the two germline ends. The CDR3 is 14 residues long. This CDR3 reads CASSPQTVLNTIYF. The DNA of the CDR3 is TGTGCCAGCAGCCCACAGACAGTTCTGAACACCATATATTTT.

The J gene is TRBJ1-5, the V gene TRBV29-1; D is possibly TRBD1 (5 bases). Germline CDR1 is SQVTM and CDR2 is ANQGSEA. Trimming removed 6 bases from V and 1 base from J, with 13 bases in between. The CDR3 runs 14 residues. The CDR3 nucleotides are TGCAGCGTGCCCGGGACCGAAAGCAATCAGCCCCAGCATTTT. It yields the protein CSVPGTESNQPQHF.

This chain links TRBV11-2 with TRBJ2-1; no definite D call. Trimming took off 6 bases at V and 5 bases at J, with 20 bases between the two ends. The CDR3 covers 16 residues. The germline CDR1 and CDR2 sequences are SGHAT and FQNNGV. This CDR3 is CASRTFSRRINNEQFF. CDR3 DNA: TGTGCCAGCAGGACTTTTAGTAGGCGGATTAACAATGAGCAGTTCTTC.

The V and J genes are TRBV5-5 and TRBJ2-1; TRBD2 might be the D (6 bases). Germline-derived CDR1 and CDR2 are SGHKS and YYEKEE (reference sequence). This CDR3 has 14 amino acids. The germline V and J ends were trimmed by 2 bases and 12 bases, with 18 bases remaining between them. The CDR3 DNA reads TGTGCCAGCAGCTTAGTGCGAGCGGAGGGATTGCAGTTCTTC. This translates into CASSLVRAEGLQFF.

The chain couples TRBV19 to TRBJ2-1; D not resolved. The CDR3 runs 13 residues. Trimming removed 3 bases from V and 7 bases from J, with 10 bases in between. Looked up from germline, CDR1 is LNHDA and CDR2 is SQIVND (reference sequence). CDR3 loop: CASSISARNEQFF. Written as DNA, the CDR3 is TGTGCCAGTAGTATTTCCGCGAGGAATGAGCAGTTCTTC.

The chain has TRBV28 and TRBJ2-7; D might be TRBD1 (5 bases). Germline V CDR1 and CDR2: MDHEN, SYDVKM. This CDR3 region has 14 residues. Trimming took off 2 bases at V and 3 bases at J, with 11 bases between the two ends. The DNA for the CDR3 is TGTGCCAGCAGTTTAATGGTCAGGGTCTACGAGCAGTACTTC. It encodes CASSLMVRVYEQYF.